Listed below are T cell receptor beta chains from one sample, sequenced in a study of cytomegalovirus exposure and HLA in healthy donors. TCRdb's table, derived via immunoSEQ multiplex PCR, lists solely in-frame clones and lacks some. The data contain about 130,000 clones, around 85% of them singletons. Sequencing was done on a sample of PBMCs. The receptors derive from a boy between 5 and 17 years old in good health and CMV-seronegative. CDR3s include the opening cysteine and the closing phenylalanine or tryptophan. D genes are given only for firm matches. Some rows have no size entry. The others give once, few or many, or a class for an expanded clone.

D gene	V gene	J gene	clone size	CDR3 protein	CDR3 DNA
-	TRBV5-1	TRBJ2-7	-	CASSKSTGQYYEQYF	TGCGCCAGCAGCAAGTCGACTGGCCAGTACTACGAGCAGTACTTC
-	TRBV5-4	TRBJ2-6	-	CASSSGFSGANVLTF	TGTGCCAGCAGCTCAGGGTTCTCTGGGGCCAACGTCCTGACTTTC
TRBD1	TRBV30	TRBJ2-3	few	CAWSVINGQGCWTDTQYF	TGTGCCTGGAGCGTTATCAATGGACAGGGCTGTTGGACAGATACGCAGTATTTT
TRBD2	TRBV25-1	TRBJ2-3	once	CASSVGLAGPEDTQYF	TGTGCCAGCAGTGTCGGACTAGCGGGGCCGGAAGATACGCAGTATTTT
TRBD1	TRBV7-6	TRBJ2-7	once	CASSLSGQGLNEQYF	TGTGCCAGCAGTCTCTCAGGACAGGGTTTGAACGAGCAGTACTTC
-	TRBV19	TRBJ1-5	-	CASRPIRTGSGGSNQPQHF	TGTGCCAGTAGACCAATTAGAACAGGATCCGGTGGGAGCAATCAGCCCCAGCATTTT
TRBD1	TRBV2	TRBJ1-4	-	CASYGKSYRGEKLFF	TGTGCCTCCTACGGGAAGTCCTACAGGGGTGAAAAACTGTTTTTT
-	TRBV30	TRBJ2-3	-	CAWSHTDTQYF	TGTGCCTGGAGTCACACAGATACGCAGTATTTT
TRBD1	TRBV5-1	TRBJ2-1	-	CASSYSQGPDNEQFF	TGCGCCAGCAGCTATTCACAGGGGCCGGACAATGAGCAGTTCTTC
-	TRBV19	TRBJ1-2	-	CASSWEGYGYTF	TGTGCCAGTAGCTGGGAGGGGTATGGCTACACCTTC
TRBD1	TRBV15	TRBJ1-3	-	CATSRDRTGWYGNTIYF	TGTGCCACCAGCAGAGATAGGACAGGGTGGTATGGAAACACCATATATTTT
-	TRBV6-1	TRBJ2-2	-	CASGYRNTGELFF	TGTGCCAGCGGGTACAGAAACACCGGGGAGCTGTTTTTT
TRBD1	TRBV18	TRBJ1-5	-	CASSPGQGNFNQPQHF	TGTGCCAGCTCCCCGGGACAGGGAAACTTTAATCAGCCCCAGCATTTT
-	TRBV2	TRBJ1-3	-	CASSSDSGNTIYF	TGTGCCAGCAGTTCAGACTCTGGAAACACCATATATTTT
-	TRBV6-5	TRBJ1-2	-	CASSLAEGGYGYTF	TGTGCCAGCAGCCTCGCGGAGGGAGGGTATGGCTACACCTTC
TRBD2	TRBV6-4	TRBJ2-3	-	CASSDSGGRGTDTQYF	TGTGCCAGCAGTGACTCTGGCGGGAGAGGCACAGATACGCAGTATTTT
-	TRBV7-3	TRBJ1-3	-	CASSLSAGGNTIYF	TGTGCCAGCAGCTTAAGTGCAGGGGGAAACACCATATATTTT
TRBD2	TRBV27	TRBJ2-1	-	CASSRGLGVNEQFF	TGTGCCAGCAGTCGGGGACTAGGGGTCAATGAGCAGTTCTTC
-	TRBV5-1	TRBJ2-7	-	CASRLEASSYEQYF	TGCGCCAGCAGATTAGAGGCCAGCTCTTACGAGCAGTACTTC
-	TRBV5-1	TRBJ2-1	few	CASSLAGNEQFF	TGCGCCAGCAGCTTGGCGGGCAATGAGCAGTTCTTC
-	TRBV7-2	TRBJ2-7	-	CASSPSRGYEQYF	TGTGCCAGCAGCCCCTCCCGGGGCTACGAGCAGTACTTC
TRBD2	TRBV7-6	TRBJ2-1	-	CASSSYLTSGSLGEQFF	TGTGCCAGCAGCTCTTACTTAACTAGCGGGAGTTTAGGTGAGCAGTTCTTC
TRBD2	TRBV2	TRBJ2-1	-	CASRVAGGGEQFF	TGTGCCAGCAGGGTAGCGGGAGGGGGTGAGCAGTTCTTC
TRBD2	TRBV12-5	TRBJ2-7	-	CASGFPTSGGVKQYF	TGTGCTAGTGGCTTCCCGACTAGCGGGGGAGTCAAGCAGTACTTC
-	TRBV4-2	TRBJ2-3	few	CASSQTRRDTQYF	TGTGCCAGCAGCCAAACTAGACGAGATACGCAGTATTTT
TRBD1	TRBV7-9	TRBJ1-4	-	CASSLRDRGYEKLFF	TGTGCCAGCAGCTTAAGGGACAGGGGTTATGAAAAACTGTTTTTT
TRBD1	TRBV19	TRBJ1-3	-	CASSTTGTGVGNTIYF	TGTGCCAGTAGTACGACCGGGACAGGGGTAGGAAACACCATATATTTT
-	TRBV15	TRBJ2-2	once	CATAELVTGELFF	TGTGCCACGGCGGAACTAGTGACCGGGGAGCTGTTTTTT
TRBD1	TRBV4-3	TRBJ1-2	-	CASSQTGTGHGYTF	TGCGCCAGCAGCCAGACCGGGACAGGGCATGGCTACACCTTC
TRBD1	TRBV5-1	TRBJ1-2	-	CASSLDTTGSYGYTF	TGCGCCAGCAGCTTGGATACGACAGGGTCCTATGGCTACACCTTC
TRBD2	TRBV30	TRBJ2-5	once	CAWSVLPSGNFETQYF	TGTGCCTGGAGTGTACTCCCTAGCGGGAATTTTGAGACCCAGTACTTC
TRBD1	TRBV7-7	TRBJ2-7	few	CASSPRQGTGYEQYF	TGTGCTAGCAGCCCACGACAGGGGACGGGGTACGAGCAGTACTTC
TRBD2	TRBV5-4	TRBJ2-7	once	CASSWGTSGGFSSYEQYF	TGTGCCAGCAGCTGGGGAACTAGCGGGGGGTTTAGCTCCTACGAGCAGTACTTC
TRBD1	TRBV6-6	TRBJ2-7	-	CASSYADRAYEQYF	TGTGCCAGCAGTTACGCCGACAGGGCCTACGAGCAGTACTTC
TRBD1	TRBV18	TRBJ1-4	-	CASSPPTGEGEKLFF	TGTGCCAGCTCACCACCGACAGGGGAAGGGGAAAAACTGTTTTTT
-	TRBV30	TRBJ2-2	-	CAWSVMRNTGELFF	TGTGCCTGGAGTGTGATGAGGAACACCGGGGAGCTGTTTTTT